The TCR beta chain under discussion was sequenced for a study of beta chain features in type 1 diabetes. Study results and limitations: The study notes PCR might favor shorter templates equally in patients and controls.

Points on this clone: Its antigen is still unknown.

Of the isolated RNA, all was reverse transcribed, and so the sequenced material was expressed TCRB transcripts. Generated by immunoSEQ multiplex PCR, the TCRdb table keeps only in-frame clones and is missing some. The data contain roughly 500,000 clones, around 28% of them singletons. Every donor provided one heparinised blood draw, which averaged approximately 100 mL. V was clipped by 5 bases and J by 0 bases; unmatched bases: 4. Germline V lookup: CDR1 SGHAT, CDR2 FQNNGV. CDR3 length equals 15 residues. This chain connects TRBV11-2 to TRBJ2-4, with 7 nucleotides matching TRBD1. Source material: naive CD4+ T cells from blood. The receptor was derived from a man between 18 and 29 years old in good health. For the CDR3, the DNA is TGTGCCAGCAGCCCGGGACAGCTAGCCAAAAACATTCAGTACTTC. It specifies CASSPGQLAKNIQYF. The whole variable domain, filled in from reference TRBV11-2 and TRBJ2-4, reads EAGVAQSPRYKIIEKRQSVAFWCNPISGHATLYWYQQILGQGPKLLIQFQNNGVVDDSQLPKDRFSAERLKGVDSTLKIQPAKLEDSAVYLCASSPGQLAKNIQYFGAGTRLSVL.